These 5 T cell receptor beta chains originate from one sample sequenced in a study of read filtering for tumor transcriptome and immune sequencing. The library was built from about 400 ng RNA with molecular barcoded adaptors for alpha/delta and beta/gamma chains. TCRdb analysed the reads with MiXCR anew, one entry per CDR3 protein. The profile covers about 86,000 distinct CDR3 sequences, with about 12% appearing a single time and 15% taken by the ten largest. Specimen: a population of CD138-negative cells sorted from bone marrow. The receptors here all came from a donor at least 40 years old with multiple myeloma.

This clonotype was found many times. The chain carries TRBV2 and TRBJ2-5; D is possibly TRBD2 (6 bases). The V and J ends lost 3 bases and 5 bases respectively, with 19 bases between them. The CDR3 is 16 amino acids. In germline, CDR1 is SNHLY, CDR2 FYNNEI. The CDR3 DNA is TGTGCCAGCAGTGACTTCCTCGGGACTTTACTTGAGACCCAGTACTTC. This encodes CASSDFLGTLLETQYF.

This clonotype was counted many times. The genes are TRBV4-1 and TRBJ1-5; D gene ambiguous. The germline V gene encodes CDR1 MGHRA and CDR2 YSYEKL. The V and J ends lost 0 bases and 4 bases respectively, with 10 bases between them. The CDR3 is 15 amino acids. CDR3 DNA sequence: TGCGCCAGCAGCCAAGAGGTAGTGGAGAATCAGCCCCAGCATTTT. It is translated as CASSQEVVENQPQHF.

The rearrangement links TRBV7-8 to TRBJ2-3, with TRBD2 matching 7 bases. CDR3 size: 15 residues. CDR1 is SGHVS and CDR2 is FQNEAQ in the germline V gene. With 4 bases clipped from V and 3 bases from J, the junction kept 7 bases outside the gene matches. The chain's CDR3 is CASSSPGTTTDTQYF. The CDR3 coding sequence is TGTGCCAGCAGCTCTCCCGGGACTACTACAGATACGCAGTATTTT. Full variable domain (rest looked up from reference TRBV7-8 and TRBJ2-3): GAGVSQSPRYKVAKRGQDVALRCDPISGHVSLFWYQQALGQGPEFLTYFQNEAQLDKSGLPSDRFFAERPEGSVSTLKIQRTQQEDSAVYLCASSSPGTTTDTQYFGPGTRLTVL.

In its sample, this clonotype was seen many times. The J gene is TRBJ2-7, the V gene TRBV11-2; 8 nucleotides agree with TRBD2. The ends lost 6 bases at V and 3 bases at J; junction bases unmatched: 7. CDR3 length: 14 residues. CDR1 and CDR2 from the germline V gene are SGHAT and FQNNGV. CDR3 sequence: CASRRTSTNYEQYF. CDR3 DNA sequence: TGTGCCAGCAGGAGGACTAGCACTAACTACGAGCAGTACTTC.

This clonotype was counted many times. V usage is TRBV28 and J usage is TRBJ2-6; D is tentatively TRBD1 or TRBD2 (5 bases each). Trimming stripped 2 bases from V and 4 bases from J, with 18 bases between. This CDR3 is 18 amino acids long. The germline CDR1 and CDR2 sequences are MDHEN and SYDVKM. The CDR3 region has the DNA TGTGCCAGCAGTTTAGGAGGCCAGGGAGCTTTCGGGGCCAACGTCCTGACTTTC. Translating it yields CASSLGGQGAFGANVLTF. Combining the CDR3 with reference TRBV28 and TRBJ2-6 gives the whole variable domain DVKVTQSSRYLVKRTGEKVFLECVQDMDHENMFWYRQDPGLGLRLIYFSYDVKMKEKGDIPEGYSVSREKKERFSLILESASTNQTSMYLCASSLGGQGAFGANVLTFGAGSRLTVL.